Below are 14 T cell receptor beta chains sequenced from a single sample in a study of a mutant IDH1 vaccine in newly diagnosed glioma. Time point indicated: week 5, during vaccination. Each dose delivered 300 ug of mutant IDH1 20-mer peptide subcutaneously with imiquimod. Sequencing used immunoSEQ multiplex PCR; TCRdb keeps in-frame clones, though not all of them. The sample yields 75,000 to 80,000 clones, roughly 90% seen once. The antigens of these receptors remain unknown. The material was PBMCs, obtained from a glioma patient whose treatment included an IDH1 peptide vaccine. These receptors all stem from a woman in her forties or fifties with glioma.

The chain is built from TRBV11-2 and TRBJ2-7; 13 bases are a match to TRBD2. Trimming cost V 5 bases and J 4 bases; bases outside gene matches: 5. Germline V lookup: CDR1 SGHAT, CDR2 FQNNGV. The CDR3 totals 15 residues. The CDR3 is CASSLGLAGVYEQYF. The CDR3 bases are TGTGCCAGCAGCCTCGGACTAGCGGGAGTTTACGAGCAGTACTTC.

This rearrangement joins TRBV10-1 to TRBJ2-2, with D possibly matching TRBD1 (5 bases). V shed 2 bases and J shed 5 bases, with 18 bases lying between them. Germline V CDR1 and CDR2: WNHNN, SYGVQD (reference sequence). The CDR3 is 17 residues long. This CDR3 reads CASSEVQGQLRTGELFF. CDR3 DNA: TGCGCCAGCAGTGAGGTTCAGGGTCAGCTGAGGACCGGGGAGCTGTTTTTT.

The chain couples TRBV15 to TRBJ2-1, with 9 positions matching TRBD1. Trimming took 0 bases from V and 4 from J; bases not matched to a gene: 4. The CDR3 is 16 amino acids. The germline CDR1 and CDR2 sequences are LNHNV and YYDKDF (reference sequence). The CDR3 is CATSRDAGTGYNEQFF. In DNA form, the CDR3 reads TGTGCCACCAGCAGAGACGCCGGGACAGGGTACAATGAGCAGTTCTTC.

The chain joins TRBV5-1 to TRBJ2-5; 8 bases fit TRBD2. Germline CDR1 is SGHRS and CDR2 is YFSETQ. After removal of 4 bases from V and 1 base from J, the junction contained 6 bases not matched to a gene. The CDR3 spans 15 residues. The chain's CDR3 is CASSRWREVQETQYF. In DNA form, the CDR3 reads TGCGCCAGCAGCCGATGGCGGGAGGTCCAAGAGACCCAGTACTTC.

The chain is built from TRBV7-2 and TRBJ2-7; TRBD1 agrees at 7 bases. The CDR3 is made up of 14 amino acids. Germline V CDR1 and CDR2: SGHTA, FQGNSA. V was clipped by 2 bases and J by 2 bases; unmatched bases: 3. The CDR3 nucleotides are TGTGCCAGCAGCTTAATCGGGACAGCCTACGAGCAGTACTTC. It translates to CASSLIGTAYEQYF.

This clone was counted a single time. The chain couples TRBV27 to TRBJ2-1; maybe TRBD1 (6 bases). The CDR3 is 15 residues long. Germline V CDR1 and CDR2: MNHEY, SMNVEV (reference sequence). Trimming removed 5 bases from V and 3 bases from J, with 14 bases in between. This CDR3 is CASSRTAGVYNEQFF. In DNA, the CDR3 is TGTGCCAGCAGTAGAACGGCAGGGGTCTACAATGAGCAGTTCTTC.

The chain recombines TRBV18 with TRBJ1-6; 7 nucleotides agree with TRBD1. The CDR3 runs to 16 residues. Per germline, CDR1 KGHSH and CDR2 LQKENI. V gave up 4 bases and J gave up 7 bases; unmatched junction bases: 10. The CDR3 protein is CASSRISTGSNSPLHF. The CDR3 DNA reads as TGTGCCAGCTCACGCATATCGACAGGGTCGAATTCACCCCTCCACTTT. The full variable domain, in which reference TRBV18 and TRBJ1-6 provide the parts outside the CDR3, is NAGVMQNPRHLVRRRGQEARLRCSPMKGHSHVYWYRQLPEEGLKFMVYLQKENIIDESGMPKERFSAEFPKEGPSILRIQQVVRGDSAAYFCASSRISTGSNSPLHFGNGTRLTVT.

This clone was seen a few times. The chain links TRBV5-1 to TRBJ2-7; 7 nucleotides align to TRBD1. Germline assignment: CDR1 SGHRS and CDR2 YFSETQ. The CDR3 is 15 amino acids. V shed 0 bases, J shed 2 bases, and the junction held 5 bases outside the gene matches. In DNA, the CDR3 is TGCGCCAGCAGCTTGGGAGACAGGGTCCCCTACGAGCAGTACTTC. Protein product: CASSLGDRVPYEQYF. Using reference TRBV5-1 and TRBJ2-7 for the parts outside the CDR3, the full variable domain is KAGVTQTPRYLIKTRGQQVTLSCSPISGHRSVSWYQQTPGQGLQFLFEYFSETQRNKGNFPGRFSGRQFSNSRSEMNVSTLELGDSALYLCASSLGDRVPYEQYFGPGTRLTVT.

This rearrangement joins TRBV28 to TRBJ1-6; D gene uncertain. Between the trimmed V and J ends, which lost 1 base and 14 bases, there was a span of 6 bases. This CDR3 region has 11 residues. Germline loops: CDR1 MDHEN, CDR2 SYDVKM. Here the CDR3 DNA reads TGTGCCAGCAGTTTATCTCCCACCCTCCACTTT. It yields the protein CASSLSPTLHF.

The gene calls are TRBV4-1 and TRBJ1-2, with a weak D call TRBD1 (5 bases). Trimming took off 1 base at V and 3 bases at J, with 12 bases between the two ends. The CDR3 length is 15 residues. CDR1 MGHRA and CDR2 YSYEKL come from the germline V gene. The chain's CDR3 is CASSQAEGTYYGYTF. The CDR3 DNA sequence: TGCGCCAGCAGCCAAGCGGAAGGGACTTACTATGGCTACACCTTC.

The genes are TRBV19 and TRBJ1-5, with TRBD1 identical over 10 bases. The V and J ends lost 7 bases and 1 base, in that order; junction bases with no gene match: 7. The germline CDR1 and CDR2 sequences are LNHDA and SQIVND (reference sequence). CDR3 length: 16 residues. The CDR3 nucleotides read TGTGCCAGTAAGCGGGACAGGGGTTTCAGCAATCAGCCCCAGCATTTT. Its protein product is CASKRDRGFSNQPQHF.

The V and J genes are TRBV18 and TRBJ1-1, with 7 bases that match TRBD1. CDR1 is KGHSH and CDR2 is LQKENI in the germline V gene. V was clipped by 5 bases and J by 5 bases; unmatched bases: 8. The CDR3 has 14 residues. The CDR3 DNA is TGTGCCAGCTCAATAAACAGGGGCGTGACTGAAGCTTTCTTT. This encodes CASSINRGVTEAFF.

CDR3 protein: CASSEGQGPYEQYF. DNA for the CDR3: TGCGCCAGCAGCGAGGGACAGGGCCCCTACGAGCAGTACTTC. The V call is TRBV5-1, the J call TRBJ2-7; TRBD1 agrees at 9 bases. The germline gives CDR1 SGHRS, CDR2 YFSETQ. V lost 4 bases, J lost 2 bases, and 4 bases stayed unmatched. This CDR3 region has 14 residues.

V gene TRBV9 combines with J gene TRBJ1-3, with D unresolved. Trimming took off 4 bases at V and 2 bases at J, with 13 bases between the two ends. Per the germline V gene, CDR1 is SGDLS and CDR2 is YYNGEE. The CDR3 is 15 residues long. CDR3 amino acids: CASSPQSPPGNTIYF. The CDR3 DNA reads as TGTGCCAGCAGCCCCCAGAGTCCTCCTGGAAACACCATATATTTT. The full variable domain, rest sourced from reference TRBV9 and TRBJ1-3, is DSGVTQTPKHLITATGQRVTLRCSPRSGDLSVYWYQQSLDQGLQFLIQYYNGEERAKGNILERFSAQQFPDLHSELNLSSLELGDSALYFCASSPQSPPGNTIYFGEGSWLTVV.